The source of this T cell receptor (beta chain) is a study of OX40 agonist ivuxolimab in advanced cancers. Sequencing was performed with immunoSEQ multiplex PCR; in TCRdb, only in-frame clones are kept and a portion is missing. The sample holds fewer than 100,000 clones, over 85% seen once. This CDR3 contains 15 residues. V lost 4 bases to trimming and J lost 0 bases, with 10 bases between them. Germline CDR1 MNHEY, CDR2 SMNVEV (reference sequence). The chain has TRBV27 and TRBJ1-5, with D hard to call. The specimen comprised CD4+ or CD8+ T cells sorted from blood, sampled in a trial of the OX40 agonist ivuxolimab. The sequence came from an adult with an advanced solid tumor such as melanoma, head and neck, liver or kidney cancer. The CDR3 is CASSSGQYSNQPQHF. CDR3 bases: TGTGCCAGCAGTTCAGGCCAGTATAGCAATCAGCCCCAGCATTTT.